Below, 26 T cell receptor beta chains from the same sample are listed, as sequenced in a study of cytotoxic CD8 clonotypes in ibrutinib-treated CLL. Measured with immunoSEQ multiplex PCR; TCRdb has only the in-frame clones, and not every one. The table lists fewer than 20,000 clones, about 61% of them singletons, with roughly 25% in the top ten. The sequences come from PBMCs, collected after 12 months of ibrutinib treatment. These TCRs come from a human donor with chronic lymphocytic leukemia.

The chain links TRBV5-1 to TRBJ2-7; D not certain. Germline CDR1 SGHRS, CDR2 YFSETQ. The CDR3 has 13 residues. V was clipped by 0 bases and J by 5 bases, with 9 bases between them. The DNA for the CDR3 is TGCGCCAGCAGCTTGGGGTCCGGCAACGAGCAGTACTTC. This translates into CASSLGSGNEQYF. Variable domain in full (rest from reference TRBV5-1 and TRBJ2-7): KAGVTQTPRYLIKTRGQQVTLSCSPISGHRSVSWYQQTPGQGLQFLFEYFSETQRNKGNFPGRFSGRQFSNSRSEMNVSTLELGDSALYLCASSLGSGNEQYFGPGTRLTVT.

CDR3 in DNA: TGTGCCAGCAGCCCTCAGGTCGGTAATGAAAAACTGTTTTTT. This sequence encodes CASSPQVGNEKLFF. The chain is built from TRBV9 and TRBJ1-4; no firm D call. The germline V gene encodes CDR1 SGDLS and CDR2 YYNGEE. The CDR3 extends over 14 amino acids. Trimming removed 4 bases from V and 4 bases from J, with 11 bases in between.

On this clone: The junction departs from the called germline gene at one end, perhaps through a read error. The rearrangement links TRBV7-6 to TRBJ2-7, with TRBD1 matching 7 bases. CDR1 and CDR2 from the germline V gene are SGHVS and FNYEAQ. The length of the CDR3 is 14 residues. The CDR3 region has the DNA TGTGCCAGCAGTTTAGGAACAGGGGCCTACGAGCAGTACTTC. It translates to CASSLGTGAYEQYF.

This chain uses TRBV5-1 with TRBJ2-1; 7 bases align to TRBD2. The CDR3 covers 16 residues. V shed 0 bases and J 6 bases; nucleotides not matched to a gene: 9. Germline lookup yields CDR1 SGHRS and CDR2 YFSETQ. In DNA, the CDR3 is TGCGCCAGCAGCTTGGTACGGGGGAGGGTAGGCAATGAGCAGTTCTTC. Protein sequence: CASSLVRGRVGNEQFF.

This chain joins TRBV11-2 and TRBJ2-7, with TRBD2 matching 11 bases. This CDR3 comprises 16 residues. The germline V gene has CDR1 SGHAT and CDR2 FQNNGV. V dropped 5 bases and J dropped 6; count of bases not matched to a gene: 12. CDR3 sequence (DNA): TGTGCCAGCAGCATACTAACCGGGACTAGCGGAGGCGAGCAGTACTTC. Protein: CASSILTGTSGGEQYF. Together with reference TRBV11-2 and TRBJ2-7, the CDR3 gives the full variable domain: EAGVAQSPRYKIIEKRQSVAFWCNPISGHATLYWYQQILGQGPKLLIQFQNNGVVDDSQLPKDRFSAERLKGVDSTLKIQPAKLEDSAVYLCASSILTGTSGGEQYFGPGTRLTVT.

The chain couples TRBV6-1 to TRBJ1-2; D gene unclear. The CDR3 runs to 14 residues. The V and J ends lost 10 bases and 7 bases respectively, with 22 bases between them. Per the germline V gene, CDR1 is MNHNS and CDR2 is SASEGT. The CDR3 bases are TGTGCCACCTTAGCCCCCTTGGTCCGGACTGGCTACACCTTC. Translated, it gives CATLAPLVRTGYTF.

This clone has more than one count but fewer than ten. The V gene is TRBV2, the J gene TRBJ1-1; tentatively, D is TRBD1 (5 bases). Germline-derived CDR1 and CDR2 are SNHLY and FYNNEI. Trimming shortened V by 7 bases and J by 3 bases, and 15 bases separated the two germline ends. CDR3 length equals 14 residues. The CDR3 loop is CASTVGTRDTEAFF. The CDR3 region has the DNA TGTGCCAGCACTGTGGGGACCAGGGACACTGAAGCTTTCTTT.

This clone was counted only a few times. The rearrangement links TRBV9 to TRBJ1-2; D might be TRBD1 (5 bases). This CDR3 has 13 amino acids. In germline, CDR1 is SGDLS, CDR2 YYNGEE. The germline V and J ends were trimmed by 3 bases and 5 bases, with 11 bases remaining between them. The chain's CDR3 is CASSAFQGYGYTF. As DNA, the CDR3 is TGTGCCAGCAGCGCCTTTCAGGGTTATGGCTACACCTTC.

J is TRBJ2-2 and V is TRBV2; the match to TRBD2 covers 16 bases. The CDR3 is 17 amino acids. V lost 10 bases, J lost 7 bases, and 12 bases stayed unmatched. Germline V lookup: CDR1 SNHLY, CDR2 FYNNEI. The DNA of the CDR3 is TGTGCCATCGCCGGGACTAGCGGGAGGGCGGCGGTCGGGGAGCTGTTTTTT. Encoded protein: CAIAGTSGRAAVGELFF. Full variable domain (rest looked up from reference TRBV2 and TRBJ2-2): EPEVTQTPSHQVTQMGQEVILRCVPISNHLYFYWYRQILGQKVEFLVSFYNNEISEKSEIFDDQFSVERPDGSNFTLKIRSTKLEDSAMYFCAIAGTSGRAAVGELFFGEGSRLTVL.

The rearrangement links TRBV28 to TRBJ1-2; D unresolved. The CDR3 covers 15 residues. Germline V gives CDR1 MDHEN, CDR2 SYDVKM. Trimming stripped 6 bases from V and 3 bases from J, with 17 bases between. Here the CDR3 DNA reads TGTGCCAGCAGCCGCTCGACTAACCGTCACTATGGCTACACCTTC. Amino acid sequence: CASSRSTNRHYGYTF.

This clone has only a few counts. J is TRBJ2-7 and V is TRBV25-1; D gene uncertain. The CDR3 totals 12 residues. V lost 3 bases and J 3 bases, leaving 6 bases between the germline ends. CDR1 is MGHDK and CDR2 is SYGVNS in the germline V gene. The CDR3 here is CASSDGHYEQYF. The CDR3 coding sequence is TGTGCCAGCAGTGACGGTCACTACGAGCAGTACTTC.

The gene calls are TRBV5-4 and TRBJ1-2; TRBD1 matches 7 bases. V trimming: 1 base; J trimming: 6 bases; junction bases outside the gene matches: 9. Germline CDR1 is SGHNT and CDR2 is YYREEE (reference sequence). This CDR3 spans 15 amino acids. CDR3: CASSLINRGGDGYTF. CDR3 sequence (DNA): TGTGCCAGCAGCTTGATAAACAGGGGAGGAGATGGCTACACCTTC.

For the CDR3, the DNA is TGCGCCAGCAGCGAGGACCTAGGACAGGGGGCGCACAATGAGCAGTTCTTC. Residues: CASSEDLGQGAHNEQFF. This rearrangement joins TRBV5-1 to TRBJ2-1, with 11 bases lining up with TRBD1. Per germline, CDR1 SGHRS and CDR2 YFSETQ. This CDR3 comprises 17 residues. J gave up 5 bases and V 4 bases, and 11 bases lay outside the gene matches.

The rearrangement uses TRBV2 and TRBJ2-5; D remains ambiguous. Trimming left V 7 bases short and J 3 bases short, with 12 bases between. The germline gives CDR1 SNHLY, CDR2 FYNNEI. This CDR3 has 13 residues. In DNA form, the CDR3 reads TGTGCCAGCAAACGTGGGGTTGAAGAGACCCAGTACTTC. This encodes CASKRGVEETQYF.

The chain couples TRBV2 to TRBJ1-4; no clear D gene. Germline-derived CDR1 and CDR2 are SNHLY and FYNNEI. This CDR3 spans 15 amino acids. The V end was cut by 3 bases, the J end by 4 bases, with 12 bases between. For the CDR3, the DNA is TGTGCCAGCAGTGAGCAGTGGACGCTTAATGAAAAACTGTTTTTT. This gives the protein CASSEQWTLNEKLFF.

The chain couples TRBV7-8 to TRBJ1-4, with D possibly being TRBD1 (5 bases). Germline V gene data show CDR1 as SGHVS and CDR2 as FQNEAQ. Trimming left V 5 bases short and J 2 bases short, with 12 bases between. This CDR3 has 15 residues. DNA for the CDR3: TGTGCCAGCAGCGCAAGGAGGGGTACTAATGAAAAACTGTTTTTT. This codes for CASSARRGTNEKLFF.

This clone turned up a few times. V is TRBV6-5 and J is TRBJ1-1; tentative D call: TRBD1 (6 bases). Germline assignment: CDR1 MNHEY and CDR2 SVGAGI. Trimming left V 5 bases short and J 4 bases short, with 17 bases between. The CDR3 loop spans 15 amino acids. The CDR3 sequence is CASSPVAGDGTEAFF. The CDR3 nucleotides read TGTGCCAGCAGTCCCGTCGCAGGGGATGGCACTGAAGCTTTCTTT.

The V and J genes are TRBV5-4 and TRBJ2-5; 11 bases align to TRBD2. The V gene end was trimmed by 4 bases and the J gene end by 6 bases; junction bases not matched to a gene: 8. This CDR3 is built from 15 residues. Per germline, CDR1 SGHNT and CDR2 YYREEE (reference sequence). As DNA, the CDR3 is TGTGCCAGCAGCCCGACTAGCGGGAACTGGAAGACCCAGTACTTC. It specifies CASSPTSGNWKTQYF.

This clone was seen a few times. This chain joins TRBV19 and TRBJ2-1; D assignment may be TRBD1 or TRBD2 (5 bases each). The CDR3 covers 16 residues. Trimming pared 4 bases from V and 8 bases from J, leaving 21 bases between. Looked up from germline, CDR1 is LNHDA and CDR2 is SQIVND (reference sequence). The CDR3 DNA sequence: TGTGCCAGTAGTACAAACCCGGGGCTAGGGGCCTATGAGCAGTTCTTC. This translates into CASSTNPGLGAYEQFF.

The rearrangement joins TRBV27 to TRBJ2-3, with D hard to call. The CDR3 sequence is 14 residues long. Germline V gene sequence: CDR1 MNHEY, CDR2 SMNVEV (reference sequence). Trimming shortened V by 0 bases and J by 3 bases, and 7 bases separated the two germline ends. The CDR3 here is CASSLSAGTDTQYF. DNA for the CDR3: TGTGCCAGCAGTTTATCGGCTGGGACAGATACGCAGTATTTT.

The chain uses TRBV6-1 and TRBJ2-1; TRBD2 aligns across 11 bases. Per the germline V gene, CDR1 is MNHNS and CDR2 is SASEGT. The trim removed 7 bases at V and 1 base at J, leaving 3 bases unmatched. The CDR3 is 15 residues long. The CDR3 reads CASNRLAGSYNEQFF. The CDR3 nucleotides are TGTGCCAGCAATCGACTAGCGGGATCCTACAATGAGCAGTTCTTC.

The chain employs TRBV5-1 and TRBJ2-1; D unresolved. CDR1 and CDR2 (germline): SGHRS, YFSETQ. This CDR3 spans 13 amino acids. V was cut by 0 bases and J by 4 bases, with 5 bases left in between. This chain's CDR3 is CASSLGTYNEQFF. CDR3 nucleotide sequence: TGCGCCAGCAGCTTGGGCACTTACAATGAGCAGTTCTTC.

This clone was recorded once. The CDR3 bases are TGTGCCAGCAGCTTGTTGTCTCGGCTGGGGACTAGACACAATGAGCAGTTCTTC. Residues: CASSLLSRLGTRHNEQFF. The gene calls are TRBV5-6 and TRBJ2-1; 8 nucleotides line up with TRBD2. The junction had 14 bases not matched to a gene; V was cut back by 1 base and J by 5 bases. Germline-derived CDR1 and CDR2 are SGHDT and YYEEEE. The CDR3 totals 18 residues.

V gene TRBV11-2 combines with J gene TRBJ1-5; TRBD1 might be the D (5 bases). There are 13 residues in the CDR3. Trimming took off 5 bases at V and 7 bases at J, with 12 bases between the two ends. Germline V CDR1 and CDR2: SGHAT, FQNNGV. The CDR3 bases are TGTGCCAGCAGCCTATCCGAGGGGCAGCCCCAGCATTTT. It yields the protein CASSLSEGQPQHF.

The J gene is TRBJ1-2, the V gene TRBV28; D not certain. The CDR3 runs 14 residues. Germline V gene lookup returns CDR1 MDHEN and CDR2 SYDVKM. Trimming pared 2 bases from V and 3 bases from J, leaving 10 bases between. The chain's CDR3 is CASSLPAAYYGYTF. The CDR3 DNA reads as TGTGCCAGCAGTTTACCGGCAGCCTACTATGGCTACACCTTC.

This clone has only one observation. The chain employs TRBV28 and TRBJ2-7; TRBD1 agrees at 8 bases. The CDR3 is made up of 15 amino acids. Unmatched junction bases numbered 10, after V lost 3 bases and J lost 6 bases. Germline V lookup: CDR1 MDHEN, CDR2 SYDVKM. The CDR3 DNA follows: TGTGCCAGCAGTTTGATGGACAGGGCCACGGCCGAGCAGTACTTC. Translating it yields CASSLMDRATAEQYF.